This T cell receptor (beta chain) was sequenced for a study of CD8 T cells in ankylosing spondylitis. Broader study findings: A TCR beta motif of fewer than ten highly homologous variants seemed to mark ankylosing spondylitis blood. In ankylosing spondylitis patients, matched synovial fluid reportedly showed significant enrichment of disease-linked clones.

A single record per CDR3 protein comes from TCRdb applying MiXCR to the 5' RACE reads. The data hold around 130,000 distinct CDR3 sequences, with approximately 6.8% observed a single time. On this clonotype itself: Its antigen is currently unknown.

The sequence derives from a male donor with ankylosing spondylitis or in good health (not recorded which). Sequenced input: blood, either unsorted or a sorted T cell fraction (not recorded which).

The CDR3 loop is CASIGTSDYEQYF. For the CDR3, the DNA is TGTGCCAGCATCGGGACTTCCGACTACGAGCAGTACTTC. V usage is TRBV28 and J usage is TRBJ2-7; the D gene is possibly TRBD2 (6 bases). The V end was cut by 7 bases, the J end by 3 bases, with 13 bases between. This CDR3 has 13 residues. CDR1 is MDHEN and CDR2 is SYDVKM in the germline V gene.